Below, one T cell receptor beta chain is given with its context. What it binds is not known. This sample was included in a study of cytomegalovirus exposure and HLA in healthy donors. It was with 60 Vbeta and 13 Jbeta primers that the PCR ran. Assay used: immunoSEQ multiplex PCR; TCRdb lists only in-frame clones, some missing. The sample has about 70,000 clones; about 74% are singletons. Study-level findings and limits: Among TCR beta chains of equal frequency, HLA-associated ones were more clonally expanded in a later analysis.

This receptor was taken from a human donor in good health. The sample consisted of PBMCs.

The CDR3 loop is CASSSTSGSKETQYF. For the CDR3, the DNA is TGTGCCAGCAGCTCGACTAGCGGGAGTAAGGAGACCCAGTACTTC. The chain combines TRBV5-4 with TRBJ2-5; 12 nucleotides line up with TRBD2. CDR1 and CDR2 (germline): SGHNT, YYREEE (reference sequence). The J segment lost 5 bases and the V segment lost 3 bases, leaving 5 bases of the junction unmatched. The CDR3 sequence is 15 residues long.